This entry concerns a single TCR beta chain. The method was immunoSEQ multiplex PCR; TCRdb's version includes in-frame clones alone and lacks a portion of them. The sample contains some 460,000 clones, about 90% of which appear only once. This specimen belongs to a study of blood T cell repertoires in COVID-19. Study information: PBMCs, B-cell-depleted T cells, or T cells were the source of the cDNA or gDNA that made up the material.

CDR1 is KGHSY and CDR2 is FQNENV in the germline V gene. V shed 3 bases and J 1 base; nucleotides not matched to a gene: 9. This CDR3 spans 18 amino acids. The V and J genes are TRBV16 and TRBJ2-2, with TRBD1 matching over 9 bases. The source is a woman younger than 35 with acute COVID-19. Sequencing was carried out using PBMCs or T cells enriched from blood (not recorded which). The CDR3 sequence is CASSHATPGQGNTGELFF. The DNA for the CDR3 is TGTGCCAGCAGCCATGCGACCCCGGGACAGGGGAACACCGGGGAGCTGTTTTTT.